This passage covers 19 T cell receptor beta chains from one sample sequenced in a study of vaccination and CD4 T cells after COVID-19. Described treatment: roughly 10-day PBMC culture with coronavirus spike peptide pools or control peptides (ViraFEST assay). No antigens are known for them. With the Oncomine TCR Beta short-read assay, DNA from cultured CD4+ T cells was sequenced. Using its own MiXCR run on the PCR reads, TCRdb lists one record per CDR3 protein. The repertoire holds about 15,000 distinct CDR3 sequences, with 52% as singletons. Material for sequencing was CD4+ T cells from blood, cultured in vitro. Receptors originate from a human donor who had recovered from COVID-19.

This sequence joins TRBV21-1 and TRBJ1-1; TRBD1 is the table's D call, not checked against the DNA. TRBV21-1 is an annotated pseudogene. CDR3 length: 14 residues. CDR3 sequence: CASSYRIPYTEAFF. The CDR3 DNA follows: TGTGCCAGCAGCTACAGAATCCCCTACACTGAAGCTTTCTTT.

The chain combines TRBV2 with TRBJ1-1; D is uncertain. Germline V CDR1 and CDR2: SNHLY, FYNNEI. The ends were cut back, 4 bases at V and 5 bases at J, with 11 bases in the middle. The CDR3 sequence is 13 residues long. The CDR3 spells CASSGVVGTEAFF. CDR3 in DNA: TGTGCCAGCAGTGGAGTGGTAGGGACTGAAGCTTTCTTT.

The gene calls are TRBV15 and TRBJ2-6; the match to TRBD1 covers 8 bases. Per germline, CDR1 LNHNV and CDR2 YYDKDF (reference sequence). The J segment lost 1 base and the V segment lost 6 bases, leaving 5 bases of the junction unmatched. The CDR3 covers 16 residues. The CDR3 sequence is CATRKQGASGANVLTF. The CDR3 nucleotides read TGTGCCACCAGGAAGCAGGGGGCGTCTGGGGCCAACGTCCTGACTTTC.

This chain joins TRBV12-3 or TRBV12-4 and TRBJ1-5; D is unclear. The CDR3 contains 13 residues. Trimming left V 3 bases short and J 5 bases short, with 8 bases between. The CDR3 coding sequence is TGTGCCAGCAGTTTTGGGTTGGATCAGCCCCAGCATTTT. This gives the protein CASSFGLDQPQHF.

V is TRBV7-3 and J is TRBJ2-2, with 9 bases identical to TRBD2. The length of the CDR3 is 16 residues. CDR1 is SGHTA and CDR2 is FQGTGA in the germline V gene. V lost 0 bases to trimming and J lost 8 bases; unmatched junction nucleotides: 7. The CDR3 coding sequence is TGTGCCAGCAGCTTAACTGCTGGACTAGCGTCGGGGGAGCTGTTTTTT. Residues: CASSLTAGLASGELFF.

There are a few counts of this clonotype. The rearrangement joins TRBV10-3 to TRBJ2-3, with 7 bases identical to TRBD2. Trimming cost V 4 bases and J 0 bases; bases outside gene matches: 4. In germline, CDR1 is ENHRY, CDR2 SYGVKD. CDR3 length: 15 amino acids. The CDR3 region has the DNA TGTGCCATCAGTGGTGGGCGGGGGAGCACAGATACGCAGTATTTT. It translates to CAISGGRGSTDTQYF.

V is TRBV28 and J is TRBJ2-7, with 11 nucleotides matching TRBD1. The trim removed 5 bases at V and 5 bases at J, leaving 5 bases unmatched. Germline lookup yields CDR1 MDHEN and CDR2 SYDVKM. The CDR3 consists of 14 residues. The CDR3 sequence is CASSLGQGADEQYF. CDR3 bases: TGTGCCAGCAGTCTCGGACAGGGGGCAGACGAGCAGTACTTC.

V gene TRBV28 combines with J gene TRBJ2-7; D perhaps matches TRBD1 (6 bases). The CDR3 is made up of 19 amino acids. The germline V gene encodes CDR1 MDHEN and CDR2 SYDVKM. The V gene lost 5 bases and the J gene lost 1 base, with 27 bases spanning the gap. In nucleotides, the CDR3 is TGTGCCAGCAGTCCACGAGTTGGGTGGGTCGGACAGCGGTCCTACGAGCAGTACTTC. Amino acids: CASSPRVGWVGQRSYEQYF.

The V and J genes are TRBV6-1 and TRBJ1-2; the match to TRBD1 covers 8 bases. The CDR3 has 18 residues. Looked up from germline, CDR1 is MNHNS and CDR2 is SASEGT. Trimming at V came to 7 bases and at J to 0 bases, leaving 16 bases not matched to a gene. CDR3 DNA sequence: TGTGCCAGCAATCCGGGAGCGGGACAGGTGGTACCTAACTATGGCTACACCTTC. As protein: CASNPGAGQVVPNYGYTF.

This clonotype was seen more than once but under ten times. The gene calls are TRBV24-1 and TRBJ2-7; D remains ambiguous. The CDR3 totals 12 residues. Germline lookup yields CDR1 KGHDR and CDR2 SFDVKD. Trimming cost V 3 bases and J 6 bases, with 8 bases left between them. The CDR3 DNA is TGTGCCACCAGTGATCCCCGGAGCGAGCAGTACTTC. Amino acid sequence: CATSDPRSEQYF.

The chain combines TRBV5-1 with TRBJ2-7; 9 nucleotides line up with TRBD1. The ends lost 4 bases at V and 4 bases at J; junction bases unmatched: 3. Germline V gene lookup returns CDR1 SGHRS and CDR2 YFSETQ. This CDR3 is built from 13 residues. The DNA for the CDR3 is TGCGCCAGCAGCGTGGACAGGGGATACGAGCAGTACTTC. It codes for CASSVDRGYEQYF.

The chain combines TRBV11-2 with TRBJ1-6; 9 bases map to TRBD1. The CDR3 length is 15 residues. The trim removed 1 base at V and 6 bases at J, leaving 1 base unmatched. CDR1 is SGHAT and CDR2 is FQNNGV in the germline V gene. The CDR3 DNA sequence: TGTGCCAGCAGCTTAGGACAGGGGGTTAATTCACCCCTCCACTTT. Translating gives CASSLGQGVNSPLHF.

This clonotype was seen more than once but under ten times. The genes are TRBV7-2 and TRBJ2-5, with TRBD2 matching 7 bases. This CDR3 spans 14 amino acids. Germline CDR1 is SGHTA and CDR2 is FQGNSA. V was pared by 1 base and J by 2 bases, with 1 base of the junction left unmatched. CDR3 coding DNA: TGTGCCAGCAGCTTAGTGGGAGGGCAAGAGACCCAGTACTTC. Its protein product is CASSLVGGQETQYF.

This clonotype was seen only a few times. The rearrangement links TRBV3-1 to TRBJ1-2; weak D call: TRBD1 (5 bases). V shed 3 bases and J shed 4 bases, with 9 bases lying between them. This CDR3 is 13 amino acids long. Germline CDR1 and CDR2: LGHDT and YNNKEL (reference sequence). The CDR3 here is CASSQGPGYGYTF. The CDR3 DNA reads TGTGCCAGCAGCCAGGGGCCAGGCTATGGCTACACCTTC. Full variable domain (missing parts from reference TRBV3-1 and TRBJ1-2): DTAVSQTPKYLVTQMGNDKSIKCEQNLGHDTMYWYKQDSKKFLKIMFSYNNKELIINETVPNRFSPKSPDKAHLNLHINSLELGDSAVYFCASSQGPGYGYTFGSGTRLTVV.

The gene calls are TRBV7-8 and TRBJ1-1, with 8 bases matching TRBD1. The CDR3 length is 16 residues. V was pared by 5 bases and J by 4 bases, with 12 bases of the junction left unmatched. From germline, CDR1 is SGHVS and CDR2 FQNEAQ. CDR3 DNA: TGTGCCAGCAGCCTTGGACAGGGAGGAGGGGGCACTGAAGCTTTCTTT. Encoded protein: CASSLGQGGGGTEAFF.

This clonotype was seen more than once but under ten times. In DNA form, the CDR3 reads TGTGCCGCACGGGGGGCAGATCAAGAGACCCAGTACTTC. Amino acids: CAARGADQETQYF. V and J are TRBV19 and TRBJ2-5; tentative D call: TRBD2 (7 bases). The V gene lost 11 bases and the J gene lost 2 bases, with 15 bases spanning the gap. Germline V gene data show CDR1 as LNHDA and CDR2 as SQIVND (reference sequence). The CDR3 is 13 residues long. The full variable domain, completed using reference TRBV19 and TRBJ2-5, is DGGITQSPKYLFRKEGQNVTLSCEQNLNHDAMYWYRQDPGQGLRLIYYSQIVNDFQKGDIAEGYSVSREKKESFPLTVTSAQKNPTAFYLCAARGADQETQYFGPGTRLLVL.

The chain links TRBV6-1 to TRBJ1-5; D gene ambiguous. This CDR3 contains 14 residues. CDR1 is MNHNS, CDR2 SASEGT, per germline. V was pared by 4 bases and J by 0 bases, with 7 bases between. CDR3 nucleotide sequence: TGTGCCAGCAGTGCCGAGGGTAGCAATCAGCCCCAGCATTTT. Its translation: CASSAEGSNQPQHF.

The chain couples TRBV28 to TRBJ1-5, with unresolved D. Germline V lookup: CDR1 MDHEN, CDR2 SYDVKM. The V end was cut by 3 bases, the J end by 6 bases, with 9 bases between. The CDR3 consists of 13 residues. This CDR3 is CASSLAVGQPQHF. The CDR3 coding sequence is TGTGCCAGCAGTTTGGCGGTGGGTCAGCCCCAGCATTTT.

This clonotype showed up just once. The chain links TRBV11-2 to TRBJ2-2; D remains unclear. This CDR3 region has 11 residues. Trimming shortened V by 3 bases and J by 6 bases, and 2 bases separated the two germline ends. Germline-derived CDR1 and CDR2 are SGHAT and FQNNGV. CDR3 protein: CASSFPGELFF. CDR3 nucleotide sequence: TGTGCCAGCAGCTTCCCCGGGGAGCTGTTTTTT.